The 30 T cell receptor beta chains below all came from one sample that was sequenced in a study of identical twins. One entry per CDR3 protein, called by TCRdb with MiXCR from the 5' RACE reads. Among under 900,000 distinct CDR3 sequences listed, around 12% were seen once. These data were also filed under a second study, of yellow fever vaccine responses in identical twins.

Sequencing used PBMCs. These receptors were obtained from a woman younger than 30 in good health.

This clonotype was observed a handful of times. DNA for the CDR3: TGTGCCAGCAGCTTCTCGGGGGGGGTCGGGGAGACCCAGTACTTC. Translated, it gives CASSFSGGVGETQYF. The chain couples TRBV11-2 to TRBJ2-5; TRBD2 matches at 8 bases. The CDR3 has 15 amino acids. V was clipped by 3 bases and J by 5 bases; unmatched bases: 8. Germline values: CDR1 SGHAT, CDR2 FQNNGV.

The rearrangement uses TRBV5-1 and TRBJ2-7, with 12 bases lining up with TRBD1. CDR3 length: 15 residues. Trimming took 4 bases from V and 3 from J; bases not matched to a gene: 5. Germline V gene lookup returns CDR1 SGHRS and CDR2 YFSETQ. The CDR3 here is CASSSGTGGFYEQYF. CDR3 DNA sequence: TGCGCCAGCAGCAGCGGGACAGGGGGCTTCTACGAGCAGTACTTC. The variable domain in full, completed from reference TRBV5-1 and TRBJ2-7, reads KAGVTQTPRYLIKTRGQQVTLSCSPISGHRSVSWYQQTPGQGLQFLFEYFSETQRNKGNFPGRFSGRQFSNSRSEMNVSTLELGDSALYLCASSSGTGGFYEQYFGPGTRLTVT.

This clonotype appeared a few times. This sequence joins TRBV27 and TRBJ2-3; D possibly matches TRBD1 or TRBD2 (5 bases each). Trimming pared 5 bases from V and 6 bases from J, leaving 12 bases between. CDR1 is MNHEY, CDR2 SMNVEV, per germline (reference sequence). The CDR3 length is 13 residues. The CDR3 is CASSTGPRDTQYF. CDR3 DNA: TGTGCCAGCAGTACGGGGCCCCGGGATACGCAGTATTTT.

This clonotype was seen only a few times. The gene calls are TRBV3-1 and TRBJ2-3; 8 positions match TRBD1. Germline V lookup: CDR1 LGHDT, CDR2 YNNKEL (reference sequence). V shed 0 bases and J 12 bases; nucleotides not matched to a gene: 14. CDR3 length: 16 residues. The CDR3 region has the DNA TGTGCCAGCAGCCAAGATTTCCCGGGACAGGCCAGAGAACAGTATTTT. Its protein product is CASSQDFPGQAREQYF.

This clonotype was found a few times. CDR3: CASNVRGNGYNEQFF. The CDR3 bases are TGTGCCAGCAACGTGAGGGGCAACGGATACAATGAGCAGTTCTTC. V and J are TRBV12-3 or TRBV12-4 and TRBJ2-1; D tentatively fits TRBD1 or TRBD2 (5 bases each). The CDR3 spans 15 residues. Trimming cost V 7 bases and J 4 bases, with 17 bases left between them.

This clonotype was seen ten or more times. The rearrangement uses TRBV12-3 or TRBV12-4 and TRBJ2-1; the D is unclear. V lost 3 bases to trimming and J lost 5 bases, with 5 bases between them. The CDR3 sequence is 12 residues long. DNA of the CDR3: TGTGCCAGCAGTTTTGGGAACAATGAGCAGTTCTTC. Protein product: CASSFGNNEQFF.

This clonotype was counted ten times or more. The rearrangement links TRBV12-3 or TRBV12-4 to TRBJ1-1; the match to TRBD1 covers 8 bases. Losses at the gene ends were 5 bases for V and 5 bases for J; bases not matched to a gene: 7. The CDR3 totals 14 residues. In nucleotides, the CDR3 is TGTGCCAGCAGTCCGGACAGGGTGGGAACTGAAGCTTTCTTT. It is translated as CASSPDRVGTEAFF.

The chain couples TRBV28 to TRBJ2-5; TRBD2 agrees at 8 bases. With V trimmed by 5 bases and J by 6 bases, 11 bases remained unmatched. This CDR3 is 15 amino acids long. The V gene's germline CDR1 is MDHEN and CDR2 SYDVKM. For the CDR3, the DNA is TGTGCCAGCAGTCCTGGTAGCGGGGAGGCGAAGACCCAGTACTTC. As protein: CASSPGSGEAKTQYF.

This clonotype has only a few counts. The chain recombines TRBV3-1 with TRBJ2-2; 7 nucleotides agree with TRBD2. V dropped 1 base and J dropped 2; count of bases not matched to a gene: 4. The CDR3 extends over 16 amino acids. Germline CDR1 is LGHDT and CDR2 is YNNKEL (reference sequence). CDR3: CASSQVPGGNTGELFF. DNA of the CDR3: TGTGCCAGCAGCCAAGTACCGGGAGGAAACACCGGGGAGCTGTTTTTT.

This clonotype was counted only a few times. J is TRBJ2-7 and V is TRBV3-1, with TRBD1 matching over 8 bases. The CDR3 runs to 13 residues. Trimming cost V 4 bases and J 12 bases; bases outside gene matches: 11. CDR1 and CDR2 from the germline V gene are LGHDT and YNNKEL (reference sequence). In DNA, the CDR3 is TGTGCCAGCAGCCTCGGCGCAGGGGGCCAGTCGTACGTC. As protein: CASSLGAGGQSYV.

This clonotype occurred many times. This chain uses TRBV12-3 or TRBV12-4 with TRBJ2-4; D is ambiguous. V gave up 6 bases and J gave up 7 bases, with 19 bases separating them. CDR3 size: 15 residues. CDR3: CASSRGSESRNIQYF. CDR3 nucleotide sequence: TGTGCCAGCAGCCGAGGCTCGGAGTCAAGGAACATTCAGTACTTC.

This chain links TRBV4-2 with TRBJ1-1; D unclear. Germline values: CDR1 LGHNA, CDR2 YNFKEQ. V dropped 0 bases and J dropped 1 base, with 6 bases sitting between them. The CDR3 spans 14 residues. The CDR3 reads CASSQEGQNTEAFF. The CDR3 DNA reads TGTGCCAGCAGCCAAGAGGGCCAGAACACTGAAGCTTTCTTT.

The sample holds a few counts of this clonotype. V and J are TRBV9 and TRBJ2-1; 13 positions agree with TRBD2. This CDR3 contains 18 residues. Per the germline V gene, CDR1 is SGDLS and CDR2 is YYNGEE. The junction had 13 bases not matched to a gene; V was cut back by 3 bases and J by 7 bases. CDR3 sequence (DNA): TGTGCCAGCAGCGCCTCGGGACTAGCGGGATTCTCTCGTAATGAGCAGTTCTTC. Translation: CASSASGLAGFSRNEQFF. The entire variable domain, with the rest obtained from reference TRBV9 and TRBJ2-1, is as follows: DSGVTQTPKHLITATGQRVTLRCSPRSGDLSVYWYQQSLDQGLQFLIQYYNGEERAKGNILERFSAQQFPDLHSELNLSSLELGDSALYFCASSASGLAGFSRNEQFFGPGTRLTVL.

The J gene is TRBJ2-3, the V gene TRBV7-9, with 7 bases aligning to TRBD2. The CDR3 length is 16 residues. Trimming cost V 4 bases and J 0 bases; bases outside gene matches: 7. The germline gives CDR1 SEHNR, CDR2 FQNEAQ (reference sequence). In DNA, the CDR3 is TGTGCCAGCAGCTACGAGACTAGCACTAGCACAGATACGCAGTATTTT. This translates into CASSYETSTSTDTQYF.

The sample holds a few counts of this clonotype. Here the CDR3 DNA reads TGTGCCAGCAGCTTAGGTGTGGCAGGGAATGAGCAGTTCTTC. Amino acid sequence: CASSLGVAGNEQFF. The rearrangement links TRBV7-6 to TRBJ2-1; maybe TRBD1 (5 bases). Trimming stripped 1 base from V and 7 bases from J, with 11 bases between. This CDR3 is 14 amino acids long. Germline CDR1 and CDR2: SGHVS and FNYEAQ.

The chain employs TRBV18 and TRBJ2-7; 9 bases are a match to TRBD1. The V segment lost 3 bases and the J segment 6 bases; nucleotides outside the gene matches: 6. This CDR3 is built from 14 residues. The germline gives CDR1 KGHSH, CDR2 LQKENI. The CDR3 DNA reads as TGTGCCAGCTCACCGGCGGACAGGGGTGGCGAGCAGTACTTC. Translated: CASSPADRGGEQYF.

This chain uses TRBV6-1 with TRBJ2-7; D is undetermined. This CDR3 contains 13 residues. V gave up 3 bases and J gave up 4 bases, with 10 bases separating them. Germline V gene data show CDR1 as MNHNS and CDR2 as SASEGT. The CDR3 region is CASSESFLYEQYV. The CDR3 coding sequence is TGTGCCAGCAGTGAGTCTTTCCTATACGAGCAGTACGTC.

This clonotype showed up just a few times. DNA for the CDR3: TGTGCCAGCAGCTTGTGGAAAGGACTAGCGGTGACAAACACCGGGGAGCTGTTTTTT. It encodes CASSLWKGLAVTNTGELFF. The chain is built from TRBV5-4 and TRBJ2-2; 10 bases align to TRBD2. With 1 base clipped from V and 2 bases from J, the junction kept 11 bases outside the gene matches. This CDR3 comprises 19 residues. Germline loops: CDR1 SGHNT, CDR2 YYREEE (reference sequence).

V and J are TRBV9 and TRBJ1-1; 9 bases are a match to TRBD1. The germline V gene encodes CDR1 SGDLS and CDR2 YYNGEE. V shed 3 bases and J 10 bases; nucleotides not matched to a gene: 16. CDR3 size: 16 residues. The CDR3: CASSEPDRGFGDRAFF. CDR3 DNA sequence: TGTGCCAGCAGCGAACCGGACAGGGGTTTCGGGGACCGAGCTTTCTTT.

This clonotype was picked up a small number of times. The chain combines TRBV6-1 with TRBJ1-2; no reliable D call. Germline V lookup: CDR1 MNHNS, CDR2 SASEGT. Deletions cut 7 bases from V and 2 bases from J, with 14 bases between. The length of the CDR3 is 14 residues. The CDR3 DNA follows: TGTGCCAGCACCTTCCGGGGAGGGAACTATGGCTACACCTTC. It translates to CASTFRGGNYGYTF.

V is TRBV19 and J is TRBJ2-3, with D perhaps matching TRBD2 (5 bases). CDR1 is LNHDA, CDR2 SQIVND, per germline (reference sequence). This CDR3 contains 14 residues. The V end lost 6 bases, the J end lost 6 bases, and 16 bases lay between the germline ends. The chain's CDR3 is CASSRTGDVDTQYF. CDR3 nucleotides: TGTGCCAGTAGCCGAACCGGGGATGTGGATACGCAGTATTTT.

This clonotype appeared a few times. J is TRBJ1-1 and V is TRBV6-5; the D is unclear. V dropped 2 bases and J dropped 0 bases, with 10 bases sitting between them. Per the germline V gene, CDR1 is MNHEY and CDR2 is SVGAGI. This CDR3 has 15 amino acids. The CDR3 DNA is TGTGCCAGCAGTTACGCACGTGGGGTGAACACTGAAGCTTTCTTT. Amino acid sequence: CASSYARGVNTEAFF.

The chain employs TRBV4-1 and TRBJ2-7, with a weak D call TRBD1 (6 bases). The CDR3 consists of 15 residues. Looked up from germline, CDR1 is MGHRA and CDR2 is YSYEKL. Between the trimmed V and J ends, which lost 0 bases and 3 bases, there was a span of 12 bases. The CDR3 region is CASSQDIPGDYEQYF. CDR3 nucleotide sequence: TGCGCCAGCAGCCAAGATATCCCAGGGGACTACGAGCAGTACTTC.

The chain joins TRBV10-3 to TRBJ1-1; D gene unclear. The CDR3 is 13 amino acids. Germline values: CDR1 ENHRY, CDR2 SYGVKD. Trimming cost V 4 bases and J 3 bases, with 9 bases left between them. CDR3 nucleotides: TGTGCCATCAGTGGTCAGGTACACACTGAAGCTTTCTTT. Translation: CAISGQVHTEAFF.

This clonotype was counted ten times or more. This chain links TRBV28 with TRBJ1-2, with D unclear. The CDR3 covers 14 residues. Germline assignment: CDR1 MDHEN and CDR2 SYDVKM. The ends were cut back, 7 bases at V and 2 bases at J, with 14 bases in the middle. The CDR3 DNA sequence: TGTGCCAGCAAACAAAGGGCAGCAAACTATGGCTACACCTTC. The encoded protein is CASKQRAANYGYTF.

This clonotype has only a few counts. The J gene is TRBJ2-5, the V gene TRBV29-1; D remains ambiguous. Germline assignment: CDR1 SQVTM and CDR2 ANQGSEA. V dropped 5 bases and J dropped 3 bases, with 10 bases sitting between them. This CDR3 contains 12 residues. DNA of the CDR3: TGCAGCGTTTGGGCTGAAAAAGAGACCCAGTACTTC. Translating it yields CSVWAEKETQYF.

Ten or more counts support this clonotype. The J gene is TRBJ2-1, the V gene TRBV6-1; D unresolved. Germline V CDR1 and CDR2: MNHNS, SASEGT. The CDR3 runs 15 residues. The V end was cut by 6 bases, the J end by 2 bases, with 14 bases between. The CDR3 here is CASSRPSSTYNEQFF. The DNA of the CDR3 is TGTGCCAGCAGCCGACCAAGTAGTACCTACAATGAGCAGTTCTTC.

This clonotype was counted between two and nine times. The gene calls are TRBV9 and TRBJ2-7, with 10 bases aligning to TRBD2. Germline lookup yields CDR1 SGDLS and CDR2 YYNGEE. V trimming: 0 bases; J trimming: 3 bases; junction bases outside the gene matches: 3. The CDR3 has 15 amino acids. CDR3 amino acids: CASSVGPSGSYEQYF. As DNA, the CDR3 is TGTGCCAGCAGCGTAGGTCCTAGCGGGAGCTACGAGCAGTACTTC. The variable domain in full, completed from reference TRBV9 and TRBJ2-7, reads DSGVTQTPKHLITATGQRVTLRCSPRSGDLSVYWYQQSLDQGLQFLIQYYNGEERAKGNILERFSAQQFPDLHSELNLSSLELGDSALYFCASSVGPSGSYEQYFGPGTRLTVT.

For the CDR3, the DNA is TGTGCCAGCAGCCCTATAGGGGAGCTGTTTTTT. This encodes CASSPIGELFF. The chain employs TRBV12-3 or TRBV12-4 and TRBJ2-2; D uncertain. This CDR3 region has 11 residues. Trimming pared 6 bases from V and 8 bases from J, leaving 7 bases between.

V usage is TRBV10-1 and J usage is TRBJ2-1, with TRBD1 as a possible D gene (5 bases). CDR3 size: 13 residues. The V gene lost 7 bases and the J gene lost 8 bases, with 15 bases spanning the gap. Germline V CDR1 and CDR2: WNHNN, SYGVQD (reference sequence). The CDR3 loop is CASTAQGWDEQFF. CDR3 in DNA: TGCGCCAGCACGGCCCAGGGTTGGGATGAGCAGTTCTTC.